Given below is one T cell receptor beta chain in context. The antigen it binds to is not known. No base quality information exists; no much larger clone differs at one position. Amplification of TCR beta CDR3 regions was carried out from RNA transcripts. The TCR CDR3 was subjected to a first round of RT-PCR using the HTBI primer set and the Qiagen OneStep RT-PCR kit. The libraries were constructed in a second round of multiplex PCR and then size-selected and purified. Sequencing of the libraries was done on an Illumina HiSeq2000 using paired-end 100 bp reads. For the original study's pipeline: SOAPnuke was used to process the raw data, throwing out any read that contained adapters or uncalled bases, had a mean Phred below 15, or lacked an exact constant-primer or identifier match. High-quality paired reads were merged with COPE v1.2.5, and unique nucleotide sequences were defined as clonotypes. MiTCR v1.1 was used to align the clonotypes against IMGT TRBV, TRBD and TRBJ reference segments. The analysis was restricted to V-J combinations with a frequency above 0.0001, which together covered just over 98% of the repertoires. A TCS score was defined as the ratio between F50 (clonal expansion) and ExV (chaos), using BLOSUM62-based TCRdist between CDR3 peptides within each V-J. Welch's t-statistics and random forest reduced around 550 V-J features to roughly 13, which were used in a naive Bayes classifier (R e1071). Clones were called with MiXCR by TCRdb after fastp trimmed the public reads at Q25, and only in-frame beta chains were retained. Each entry is one CDR3 protein sequence, shown with its most common DNA and genes. These V and J calls are TCRdb output, not the study's own analysis. Here the sample has 300,000 to 400,000 distinct CDR3 sequences; approximately 15% occur a single time. The top ten clonotypes cover around 23% of the sample.

The sample belongs to a study of T cells in Graves' hyperthyroidism and ophthalmopathy (dated by TCRdb to about 2019). Notes on the research overall: Peripheral blood was sampled at the time of initial diagnosis, prior to any treatment. A discovery cohort of about a hundred patients, about 40 with Graves' ophthalmopathy and under 60 with stable Graves' hyperthyroidism, was used to find distinguishing TCR V-J signatures. Prospective prediction of ophthalmopathy was tested in an independent validation cohort consisting of about 20 hyperthyroidism patients and some 17 patients who later progressed to ophthalmopathy. For training and testing, the 95 to 100 patients in the discovery cohort were randomly divided in a 7:3 ratio. In addition, the study compared T-cell repertoires in thyroid tissue and in blood from over 5 Graves' hyperthyroidism patients. Following sampling, methimazole starting at 30 mg daily was given to hyperthyroidism patients, and high-dose intravenous methylprednisolone was given to ophthalmopathy patients. According to the paper, TCR Vbeta CDR3 sequencing was carried out on 120 to 150 peripheral blood samples, which came from fewer than 50 ophthalmopathy, roughly 75 hyperthyroidism and roughly 17 progressor patients. Points the paper makes about the study in general: Most expanded thyroid clonotypes (frequency above 0.001) were also found in blood, which suggests that blood repertoires may mirror thyroid immune responses. No statistical method was used to set the sample size in advance, and investigators knew the group allocation. Ophthalmopathy was separated from stable hyperthyroidism by a 13 V-J signature model, with about 86% sensitivity and about 84% specificity obtained in cross-validation and 80%/75% obtained in testing. In validation, the model predicted progression to ophthalmopathy a median of about 6.5 months before onset, with roughly 70% sensitivity and roughly 79% specificity.

There are 15 amino acids in the CDR3, from cysteine to phenylalanine inclusive. The CDR3 DNA has 45 bases and is translated from base 1. CDR1 and CDR2 (MDHEN, SYDVKM) derive from the germline V gene. Compared with germline, V lacks 10 bases and J lacks 1 base; bases without a gene match: 7. Stable Graves' hyperthyroidism was defined as the absence of progression to ophthalmopathy over 18 months of follow-up. Hyperthyroidism patients were newly diagnosed, had a disease duration of under 2 months, and were aged 18 to 65 years. The study excluded patients with uncontrolled infections, other autoimmune diseases, pregnancy or lactation. Diagnoses relied on clinical symptoms, serum thyroxine and TRAb, thyroid ultrasound and orbital computed tomography. PBMCs were isolated from approximately 10 ml of fresh peripheral blood by Ficoll-Paque density gradient centrifugation. Trizol reagent was used to extract total RNA, and RNA quality was then checked on an Agilent 2100 Bioanalyzer.

Recombination linked TRBV28 to TRBJ2-2; TRBD2 lines up with 9 middle nucleotides. The TCR comes from a woman aged 25 to 39 with Graves' hyperthyroidism. Specimen: blood. The DNA sequence is given as TGTGCCATCTCAGCTAGCGGGGAGAACACCGGGGAGCTGTTTTTT. It encodes CAISASGENTGELFF.